These T cell receptor beta chains were read from a single sample in a study of T cell changes during pregnancy in multiple sclerosis. The table came from immunoSEQ multiplex PCR; TCRdb's copy has only in-frame clones and leaves some out. This table holds tens of thousands of clones, about 94% found once. Sequenced here: peripheral blood, sampled in the third trimester of pregnancy. The origin of the receptors is a female donor with multiple sclerosis, enrolled in a pregnancy study. CDR3s include the opening cysteine and the closing phenylalanine or tryptophan. The order of the fields is V gene, D gene, J gene, CDR3 length, CDR3 DNA, CDR3 protein. A D gene is named only where the DNA matches it firmly.

>TRBV6-1|-|TRBJ1-1|13
TGTGCCAGTTCCGGGACACCGAACACTGAAGCTTTCTTT
CASSGTPNTEAFF
>TRBV2|TRBD2|TRBJ2-5|16
TGTGCCAGCAGTGAAAGCTTAGCGGGGGCTTGGGAGACCCAGTACTTC
CASSESLAGAWETQYF
>TRBV7-2|-|TRBJ2-7|13
TGTGCCAGCAGCTTTTGGCAGGACTACGAGCAGTACTTC
CASSFWQDYEQYF
>TRBV28|TRBD1|TRBJ2-1|17
TGTGCCAGCAGGGGAAGGACAGGGAAGAGCTCCTACAATGAGCAGTTCTTC
CASRGRTGKSSYNEQFF
>TRBV5-8|-|TRBJ2-6|15
TGTGCCAGCAGCTTCAGGGGTTCTGGGGCCAACGTCCTGACTTTC
CASSFRGSGANVLTF
>TRBV18|TRBD1|TRBJ2-7|17
TGTGCCAGCTCACTTTCAGATACCGGGACAGGGTCTTACGAGCAGTACTTC
CASSLSDTGTGSYEQYF
>TRBV7-9|-|TRBJ2-2|14
TGTGCCAGCAGCCAAAGGGGCCAGACCGGGGAGCTGTTTTTT
CASSQRGQTGELFF
>TRBV2|TRBD1|TRBJ1-1|14
TGTGCCAGCAGTCTTGACAGGGGGCCCACTGAAGCTTTCTTT
CASSLDRGPTEAFF
>TRBV6-1|TRBD1|TRBJ2-7|14
TGTGCCAGCAGACGGGGACAGGTAAACTACGAGCAGTACTTC
CASRRGQVNYEQYF
>TRBV10-3|-|TRBJ1-6|14
TGTGCCATCAGTGAGCCAGGGCGAAATTCACCCCTCCACTTT
CAISEPGRNSPLHF
>TRBV7-8|-|TRBJ1-2|13
TGTGCCAGCAGCCGAACAGGGAACCATGGCTACACCTTC
CASSRTGNHGYTF
>TRBV5-6|-|TRBJ1-2|18
TGTGCCAGCAGCTTGGGGATGGCCGGACAGCGATTAAACTATGGCTACACCTTC
CASSLGMAGQRLNYGYTF
>TRBV5-1|-|TRBJ2-7|14
TGCGCCAGCAGCTTGGGATACAGCTCCTACGAGCAGTACTTC
CASSLGYSSYEQYF
>TRBV11-2|-|TRBJ1-3|15
TGTGCCAGCAGCTTCGGCCCGAGGTATGGAAACACCATATATTTT
CASSFGPRYGNTIYF
>TRBV6-6|-|TRBJ1-5|16
TGTGCCAGCAGTTACTCAGGCGGGGACCGCAATCAGCCCCAGCATTTT
CASSYSGGDRNQPQHF
>TRBV7-2|TRBD1|TRBJ1-1|15
TGTGCCAGCAGCCCGAGGGGGCTGACGAACACTGAAGCTTTCTTT
CASSPRGLTNTEAFF